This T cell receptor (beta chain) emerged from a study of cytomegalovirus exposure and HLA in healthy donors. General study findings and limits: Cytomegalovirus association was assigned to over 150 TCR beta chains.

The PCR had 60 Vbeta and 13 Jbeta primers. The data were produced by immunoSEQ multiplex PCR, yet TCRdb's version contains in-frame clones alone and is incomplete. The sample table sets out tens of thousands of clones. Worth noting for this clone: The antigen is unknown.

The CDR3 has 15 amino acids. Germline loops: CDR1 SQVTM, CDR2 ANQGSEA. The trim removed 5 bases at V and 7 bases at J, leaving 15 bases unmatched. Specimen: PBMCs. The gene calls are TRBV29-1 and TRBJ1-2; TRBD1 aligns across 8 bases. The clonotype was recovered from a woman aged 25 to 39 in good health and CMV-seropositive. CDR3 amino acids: CSVTTRSGGAPGYTF. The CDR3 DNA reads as TGCAGCGTTACGACACGTTCAGGGGGCGCCCCTGGCTACACCTTC.